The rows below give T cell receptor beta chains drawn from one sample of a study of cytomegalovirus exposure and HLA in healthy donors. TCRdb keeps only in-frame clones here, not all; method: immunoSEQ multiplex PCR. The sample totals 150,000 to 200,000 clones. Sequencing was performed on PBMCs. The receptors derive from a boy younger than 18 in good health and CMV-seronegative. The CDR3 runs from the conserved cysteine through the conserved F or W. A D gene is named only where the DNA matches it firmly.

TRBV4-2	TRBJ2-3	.	CASSQDLGGDTQYF	TGTGCCAGCAGCCAAGACCTCGGGGGTGATACGCAGTATTTT
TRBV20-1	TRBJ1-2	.	CSARDPKLYTF	TGCAGTGCTAGAGACCCTAAGCTCTACACCTTC
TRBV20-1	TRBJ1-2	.	CSARWETTSTF	TGCAGTGCTAGGTGGGAGACAACGAGCACCTTC
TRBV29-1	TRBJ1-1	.	CSVEFKARTEAFF	TGCAGCGTTGAATTCAAGGCGAGGACTGAAGCTTTCTTT
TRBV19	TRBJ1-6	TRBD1	CASSMGTALSPLHF	TGTGCCAGTAGTATGGGGACAGCGTTATCACCCCTCCACTTT
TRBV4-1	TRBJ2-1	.	CASSQVRINEQFF	TGCGCCAGCAGCCAAGTCAGGATCAATGAGCAGTTCTTC
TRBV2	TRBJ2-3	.	CASSEWQDSDTQYF	TGTGCCAGCAGTGAGTGGCAGGATTCAGATACGCAGTATTTT
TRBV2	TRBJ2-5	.	CASRRRMAIQETQYF	TGTGCCAGCAGGAGGCGTATGGCCATACAAGAGACCCAGTACTTC
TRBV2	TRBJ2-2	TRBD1	CASSDPGTGFFRDTGELFF	TGTGCCAGCAGTGATCCCGGGACAGGGTTCTTTCGAGACACCGGGGAGCTGTTTTTT
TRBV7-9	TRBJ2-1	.	CASSSARGDNEQFF	TGTGCCAGCAGCTCCGCGCGGGGTGACAATGAGCAGTTCTTC
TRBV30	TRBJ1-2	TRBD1	CALDRVGDYGYTF	TGTGCCTTAGACAGGGTGGGGGACTATGGCTACACCTTC
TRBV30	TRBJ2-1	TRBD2	CAWSGELAPYNEQFF	TGTGCCTGGAGTGGGGAACTAGCGCCATACAATGAGCAGTTCTTC
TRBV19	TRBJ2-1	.	CASSMREGGHNEQFF	TGTGCCAGTAGTATGAGGGAGGGGGGGCACAATGAGCAGTTCTTC
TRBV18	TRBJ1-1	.	CASSGQQEAFF	TGTGCCAGCTCCGGACAGCAAGAAGCTTTCTTT
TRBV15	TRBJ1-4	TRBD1	CATSMGQRNEKLFF	TGTGCCACCAGCATGGGACAGAGGAATGAAAAACTGTTTTTT
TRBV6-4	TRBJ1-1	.	CASRRDNYMNTEAFF	TGTGCCAGCAGGAGGGATAATTACATGAACACTGAAGCTTTCTTT
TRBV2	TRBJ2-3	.	CASSRLRDTQYF	TGTGCCAGCAGCCGGTTACGAGATACGCAGTATTTT
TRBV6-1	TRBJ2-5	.	CASSDVGVGAQYF	TGTGCCAGCAGTGATGTAGGGGTAGGGGCCCAGTACTTC
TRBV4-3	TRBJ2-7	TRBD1	CASSQDWTGISYEQYF	TGCGCCAGCAGCCAAGATTGGACAGGCATCTCCTACGAGCAGTACTTC
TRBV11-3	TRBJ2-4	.	CASSLSPDRVQYF	TGTGCCAGCAGCTTATCTCCCGACAGAGTTCAGTACTTC
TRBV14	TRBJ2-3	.	CASSPVITDTQYF	TGTGCCAGCAGCCCGGTGATCACAGATACGCAGTATTTT
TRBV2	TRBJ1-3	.	CASRALGGVGNTIYF	TGTGCCAGCAGGGCCCTCGGGGGAGTGGGAAACACCATATATTTT
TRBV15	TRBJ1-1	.	CATSRGHTEAFF	TGTGCCACCAGCAGGGGGCACACTGAAGCTTTCTTT
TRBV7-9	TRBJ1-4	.	CASSRENEKLFF	TGTGCCAGCAGCCGAGAGAATGAAAAACTGTTTTTT
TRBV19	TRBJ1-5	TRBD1	CASSPTGGYQPQHF	TGTGCCAGTAGTCCTACAGGGGGCTATCAGCCCCAGCATTTT
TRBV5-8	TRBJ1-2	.	CASSLTGPNNYGYTF	TGTGCCAGCAGCTTAACAGGGCCGAATAACTATGGCTACACCTTC
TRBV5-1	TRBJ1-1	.	CASSLVADEAFF	TGCGCCAGCAGCTTGGTGGCAGATGAAGCTTTCTTT
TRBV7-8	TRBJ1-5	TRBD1	CASSDKRQGDQPQHF	TGTGCCAGCAGCGACAAAAGACAGGGGGATCAGCCCCAGCATTTT
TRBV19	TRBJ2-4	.	CASSPDSPEAIQYF	TGTGCCAGTAGTCCCGACTCCCCAGAGGCCATTCAGTACTTC
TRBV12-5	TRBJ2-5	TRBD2	CASGGGARETQYF	TGTGCTAGCGGCGGGGGGGCCCGGGAGACCCAGTACTTC
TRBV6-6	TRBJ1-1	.	CASSYDRNTEAFF	TGTGCCAGCAGTTACGATAGGAACACTGAAGCTTTCTTT
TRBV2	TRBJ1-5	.	CASRGLESGGNQPQHF	TGTGCCAGCAGAGGTCTGGAGTCAGGGGGCAATCAGCCCCAGCATTTT
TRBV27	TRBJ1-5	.	CASSPSEEPNQPQHF	TGTGCCAGCAGCCCCTCCGAGGAACCCAATCAGCCCCAGCATTTT
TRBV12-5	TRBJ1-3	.	CASGPGGGSRRDMNF	TGTGCTAGTGGTCCCGGGGGGGGGTCCCGAAGAGATATGAATTTT
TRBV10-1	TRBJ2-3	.	CASSRGRQGDTQYF	TGCGCCAGCAGTAGGGGCCGCCAGGGGGATACGCAGTATTTT
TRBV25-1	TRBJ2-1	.	CASSATQGVFGNEQFF	TGTGCCAGCAGTGCAACACAGGGAGTATTCGGCAATGAGCAGTTCTTC
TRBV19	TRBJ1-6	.	CASSTRKSEGSYNSPLHF	TGTGCCAGTAGTACCCGCAAGTCGGAGGGATCCTATAATTCACCCCTCCACTTT
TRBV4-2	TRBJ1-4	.	CASSERSIATNEKLFF	TGTGCCAGCAGCGAACGATCTATAGCAACTAATGAAAAACTGTTTTTT
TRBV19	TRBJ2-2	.	CASSRTSGELFF	TGTGCCAGTAGCCGGACAAGTGGGGAGCTGTTTTTT
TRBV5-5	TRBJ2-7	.	CASSFGTRGYEQYF	TGTGCCAGCAGCTTCGGGACGCGGGGCTACGAGCAGTACTTC
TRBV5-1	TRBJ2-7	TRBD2	CASSLGRREVDEQYF	TGCGCCAGCAGCTTGGGACGCCGGGAGGTGGACGAGCAGTACTTC